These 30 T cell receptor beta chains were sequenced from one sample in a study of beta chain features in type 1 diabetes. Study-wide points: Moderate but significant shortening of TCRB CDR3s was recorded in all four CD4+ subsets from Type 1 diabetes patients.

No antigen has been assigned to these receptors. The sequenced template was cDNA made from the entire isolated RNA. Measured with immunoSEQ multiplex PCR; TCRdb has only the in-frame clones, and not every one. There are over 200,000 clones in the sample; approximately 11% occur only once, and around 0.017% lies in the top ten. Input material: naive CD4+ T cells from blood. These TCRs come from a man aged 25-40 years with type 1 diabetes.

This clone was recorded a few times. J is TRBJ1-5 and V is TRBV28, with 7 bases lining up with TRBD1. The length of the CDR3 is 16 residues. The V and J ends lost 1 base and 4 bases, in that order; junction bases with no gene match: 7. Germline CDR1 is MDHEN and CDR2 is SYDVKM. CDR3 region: CASSLYPGTENQPQHF. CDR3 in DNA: TGTGCCAGCAGTTTATACCCCGGGACAGAGAATCAGCCCCAGCATTTT. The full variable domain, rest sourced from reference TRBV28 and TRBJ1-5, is DVKVTQSSRYLVKRTGEKVFLECVQDMDHENMFWYRQDPGLGLRLIYFSYDVKMKEKGDIPEGYSVSREKKERFSLILESASTNQTSMYLCASSLYPGTENQPQHFGDGTRLSIL.

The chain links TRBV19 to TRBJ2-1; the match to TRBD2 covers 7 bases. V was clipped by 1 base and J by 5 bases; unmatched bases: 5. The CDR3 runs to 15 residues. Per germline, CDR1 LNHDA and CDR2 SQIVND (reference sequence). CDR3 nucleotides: TGTGCCAGTAGTATAGGGGGGGGGTCCAACAATGAGCAGTTCTTC. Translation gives CASSIGGGSNNEQFF.

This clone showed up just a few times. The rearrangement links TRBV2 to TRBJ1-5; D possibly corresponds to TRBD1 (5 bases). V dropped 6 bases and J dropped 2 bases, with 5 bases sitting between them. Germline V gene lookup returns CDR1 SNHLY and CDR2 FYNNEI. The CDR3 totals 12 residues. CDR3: CASRQGNQPQHF. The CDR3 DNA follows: TGTGCCAGCAGACAGGGCAATCAGCCCCAGCATTTT.

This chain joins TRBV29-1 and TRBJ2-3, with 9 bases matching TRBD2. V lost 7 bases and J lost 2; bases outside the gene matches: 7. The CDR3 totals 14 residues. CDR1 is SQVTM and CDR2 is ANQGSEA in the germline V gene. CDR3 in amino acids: CSALASGITDTQYF. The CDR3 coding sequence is TGCAGCGCCCTCGCTAGCGGGATCACAGATACGCAGTATTTT.

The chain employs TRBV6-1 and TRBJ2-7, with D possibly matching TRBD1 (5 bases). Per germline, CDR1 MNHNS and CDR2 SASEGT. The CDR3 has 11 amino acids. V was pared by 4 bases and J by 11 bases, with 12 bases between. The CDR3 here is CASSGQTAEYF. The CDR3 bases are TGTGCCAGCAGTGGACAGACTGCCGAGTACTTC.

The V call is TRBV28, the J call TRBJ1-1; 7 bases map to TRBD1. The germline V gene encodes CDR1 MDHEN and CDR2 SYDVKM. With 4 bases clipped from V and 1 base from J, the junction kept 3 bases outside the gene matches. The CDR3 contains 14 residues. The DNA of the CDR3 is TGTGCCAGCAGTTCAACAGGGGCGAACACTGAAGCTTTCTTT. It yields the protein CASSSTGANTEAFF. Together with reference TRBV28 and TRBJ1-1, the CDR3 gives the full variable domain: DVKVTQSSRYLVKRTGEKVFLECVQDMDHENMFWYRQDPGLGLRLIYFSYDVKMKEKGDIPEGYSVSREKKERFSLILESASTNQTSMYLCASSSTGANTEAFFGQGTRLTVV.

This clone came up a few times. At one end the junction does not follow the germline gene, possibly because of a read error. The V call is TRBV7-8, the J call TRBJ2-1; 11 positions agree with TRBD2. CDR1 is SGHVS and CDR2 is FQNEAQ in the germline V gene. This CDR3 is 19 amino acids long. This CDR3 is CASSLDPSGGLSSYNEQFF. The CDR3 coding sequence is TGTGCCAGCAGCTTAGACCCTAGCGGGGGGTTAAGCTCCTATAATGAGCAGTTCTTC.

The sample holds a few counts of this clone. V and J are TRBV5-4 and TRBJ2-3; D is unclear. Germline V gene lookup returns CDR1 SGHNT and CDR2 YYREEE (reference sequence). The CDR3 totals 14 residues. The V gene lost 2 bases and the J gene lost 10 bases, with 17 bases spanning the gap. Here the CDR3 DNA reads TGTGCCAGCAGCTTATACCCCAACTCGAGAGCGCAGTATTTT. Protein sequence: CASSLYPNSRAQYF.

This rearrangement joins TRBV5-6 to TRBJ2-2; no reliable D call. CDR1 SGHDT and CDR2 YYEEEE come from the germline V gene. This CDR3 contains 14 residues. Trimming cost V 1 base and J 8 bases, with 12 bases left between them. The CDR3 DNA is TGTGCCAGCAGCTTGAGACACGGCCCGGGGGAGCTGTTTTTT. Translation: CASSLRHGPGELFF.

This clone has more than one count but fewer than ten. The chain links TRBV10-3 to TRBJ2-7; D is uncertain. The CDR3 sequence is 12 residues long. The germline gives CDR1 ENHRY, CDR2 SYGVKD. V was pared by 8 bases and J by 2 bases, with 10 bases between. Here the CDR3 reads CAIAHSTYEQYF. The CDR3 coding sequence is TGTGCCATCGCGCACAGCACCTACGAGCAGTACTTC.

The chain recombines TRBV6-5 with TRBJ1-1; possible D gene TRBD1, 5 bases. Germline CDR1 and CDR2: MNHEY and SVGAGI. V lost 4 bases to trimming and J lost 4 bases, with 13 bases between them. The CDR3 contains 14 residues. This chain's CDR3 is CASSFDRFGTEAFF. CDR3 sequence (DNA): TGTGCCAGCAGTTTTGACAGATTCGGCACTGAAGCTTTCTTT.

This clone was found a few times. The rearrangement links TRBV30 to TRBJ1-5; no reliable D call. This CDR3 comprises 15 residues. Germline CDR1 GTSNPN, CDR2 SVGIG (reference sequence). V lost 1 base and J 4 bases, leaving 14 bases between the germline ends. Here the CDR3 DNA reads TGTGCCTGGAGTGGCGGGATCACTATTAATCAGCCCCAGCATTTT. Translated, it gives CAWSGGITINQPQHF.

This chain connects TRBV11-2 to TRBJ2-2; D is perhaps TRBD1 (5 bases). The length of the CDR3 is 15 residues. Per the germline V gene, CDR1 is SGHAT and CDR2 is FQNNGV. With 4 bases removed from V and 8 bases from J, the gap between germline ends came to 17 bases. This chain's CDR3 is CASSSSQGFRGELFF. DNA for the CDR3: TGTGCCAGCAGCTCCTCCCAGGGATTTAGGGGGGAGCTGTTTTTT.

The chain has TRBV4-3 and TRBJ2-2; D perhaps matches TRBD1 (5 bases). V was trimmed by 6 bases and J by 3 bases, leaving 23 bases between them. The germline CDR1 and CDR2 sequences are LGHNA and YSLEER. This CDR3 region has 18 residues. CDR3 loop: CASSPKPHGHPDTGELFF. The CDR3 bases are TGCGCCAGCAGTCCTAAGCCCCATGGACATCCGGACACCGGGGAGCTGTTTTTT.

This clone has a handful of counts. Written as DNA, the CDR3 is TGTGCCAGCAGCAAGGCGGGAGATACGCAGTATTTT. It codes for CASSKAGDTQYF. The chain couples TRBV11-2 to TRBJ2-3; TRBD2 is a possible D gene (5 bases). The V end lost 5 bases, the J end lost 5 bases, and 8 bases lay between the germline ends. Germline assignment: CDR1 SGHAT and CDR2 FQNNGV. The CDR3 is made up of 12 amino acids.

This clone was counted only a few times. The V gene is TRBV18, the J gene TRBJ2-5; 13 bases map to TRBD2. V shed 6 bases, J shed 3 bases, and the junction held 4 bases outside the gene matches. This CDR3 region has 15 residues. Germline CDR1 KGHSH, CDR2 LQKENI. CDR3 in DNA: TGTGCCAGCTCGCCAGGACTAGCGGGGGAAGAGACCCAGTACTTC. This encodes CASSPGLAGEETQYF.

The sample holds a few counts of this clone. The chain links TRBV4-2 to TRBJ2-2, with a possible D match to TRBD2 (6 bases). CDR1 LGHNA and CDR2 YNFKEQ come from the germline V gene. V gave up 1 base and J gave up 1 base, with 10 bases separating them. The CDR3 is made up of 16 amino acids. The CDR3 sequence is CASSQGLAKNTGELFF. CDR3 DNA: TGTGCCAGCAGCCAAGGCCTAGCGAAGAACACCGGGGAGCTGTTTTTT.

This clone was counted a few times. The CDR3 DNA reads TGTGCCAGCAGCGACGGACTAGCGGGAAGTCGTTTCATTCAGTACTTC. Translation: CASSDGLAGSRFIQYF. The genes are TRBV6-4 and TRBJ2-4, with 12 bases identical to TRBD2. The CDR3 has 16 residues. After removal of 6 bases from V and 9 bases from J, the junction contained 12 bases not matched to a gene. The germline CDR1 and CDR2 sequences are MRHNA and SNTAGT.

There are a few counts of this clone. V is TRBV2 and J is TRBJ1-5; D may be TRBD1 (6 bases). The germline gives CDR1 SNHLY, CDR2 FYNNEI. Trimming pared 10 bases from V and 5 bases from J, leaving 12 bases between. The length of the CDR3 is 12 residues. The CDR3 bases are TGTGCCACCGCAGGGGTTGATCAGCCCCAGCATTTT. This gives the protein CATAGVDQPQHF.

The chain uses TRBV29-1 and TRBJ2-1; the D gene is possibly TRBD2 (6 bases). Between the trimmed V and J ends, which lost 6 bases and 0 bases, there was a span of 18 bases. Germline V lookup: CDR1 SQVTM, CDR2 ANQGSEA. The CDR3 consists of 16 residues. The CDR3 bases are TGCAGCGTGGTTTTTGGAGGGGCCCCCTCCTACAATGAGCAGTTCTTC. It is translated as CSVVFGGAPSYNEQFF.

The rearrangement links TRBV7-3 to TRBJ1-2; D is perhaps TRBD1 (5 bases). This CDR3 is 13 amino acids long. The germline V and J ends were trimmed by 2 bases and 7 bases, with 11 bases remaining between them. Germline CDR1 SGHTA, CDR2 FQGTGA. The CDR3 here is CASSLDPGRGYTF. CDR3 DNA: TGTGCCAGCAGCTTAGATCCAGGGCGTGGCTACACCTTC. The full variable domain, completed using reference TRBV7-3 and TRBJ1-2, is GAGVSQTPSNKVTEKGKYVELRCDPISGHTALYWYRQSLGQGPEFLIYFQGTGAADDSGLPNDRFFAVRPEGSVSTLKIQRTERGDSAVYLCASSLDPGRGYTFGSGTRLTVV.

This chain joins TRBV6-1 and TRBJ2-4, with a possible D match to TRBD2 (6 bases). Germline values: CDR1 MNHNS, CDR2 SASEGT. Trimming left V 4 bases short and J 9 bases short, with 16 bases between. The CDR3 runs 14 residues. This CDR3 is CASSGTTILSIQYF. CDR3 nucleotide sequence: TGTGCCAGCAGTGGGACTACCATTTTAAGCATTCAGTACTTC.

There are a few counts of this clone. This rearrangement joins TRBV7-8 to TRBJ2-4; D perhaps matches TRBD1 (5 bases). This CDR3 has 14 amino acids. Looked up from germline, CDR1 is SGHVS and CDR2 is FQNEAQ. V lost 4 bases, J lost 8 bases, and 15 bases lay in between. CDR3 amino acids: CASSSKGIVDIQYF. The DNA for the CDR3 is TGTGCCAGCAGCTCGAAGGGGATAGTAGACATTCAGTACTTC.

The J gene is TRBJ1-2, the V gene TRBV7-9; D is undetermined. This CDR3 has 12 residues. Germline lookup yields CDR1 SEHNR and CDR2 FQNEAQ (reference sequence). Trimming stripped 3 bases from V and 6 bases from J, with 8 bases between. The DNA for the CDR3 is TGTGCCAGCAGCTTTGAGGGCCATGGCTACACCTTC. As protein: CASSFEGHGYTF.

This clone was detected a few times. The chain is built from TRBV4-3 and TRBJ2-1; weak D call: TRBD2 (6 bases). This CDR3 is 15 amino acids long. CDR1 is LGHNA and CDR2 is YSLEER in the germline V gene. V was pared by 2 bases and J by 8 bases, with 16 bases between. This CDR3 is CASSQFGTEGDEQFF. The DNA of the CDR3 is TGCGCCAGCAGCCAATTCGGTACGGAGGGCGATGAGCAGTTCTTC.

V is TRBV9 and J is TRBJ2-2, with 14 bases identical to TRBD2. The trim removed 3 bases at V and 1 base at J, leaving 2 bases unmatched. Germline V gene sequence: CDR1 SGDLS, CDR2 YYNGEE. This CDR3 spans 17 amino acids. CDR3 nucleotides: TGTGCCAGCAGCGACGGGACTAGCGGGAGGAACACCGGGGAGCTGTTTTTT. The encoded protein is CASSDGTSGRNTGELFF.

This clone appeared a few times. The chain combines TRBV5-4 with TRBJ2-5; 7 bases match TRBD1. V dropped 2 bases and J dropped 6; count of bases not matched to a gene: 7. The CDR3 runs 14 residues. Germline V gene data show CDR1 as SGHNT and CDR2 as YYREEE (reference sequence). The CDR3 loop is CASSFRDRAKTQYF. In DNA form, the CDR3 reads TGTGCCAGCAGCTTTCGTGACAGGGCCAAGACCCAGTACTTC.

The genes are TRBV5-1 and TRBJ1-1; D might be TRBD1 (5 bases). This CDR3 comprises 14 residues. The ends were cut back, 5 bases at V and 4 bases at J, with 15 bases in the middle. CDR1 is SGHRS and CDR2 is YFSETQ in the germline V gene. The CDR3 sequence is CASRPAWGGTEAFF. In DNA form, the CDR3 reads TGCGCCAGCAGACCGGCGTGGGGGGGCACTGAAGCTTTCTTT.

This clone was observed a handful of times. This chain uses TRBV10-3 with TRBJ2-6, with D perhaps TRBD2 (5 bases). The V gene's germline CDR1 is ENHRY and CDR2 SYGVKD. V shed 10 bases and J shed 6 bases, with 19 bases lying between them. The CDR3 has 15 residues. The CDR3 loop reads CATTAGRLAANVLTF. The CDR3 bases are TGTGCCACCACTGCGGGCCGACTGGCGGCCAACGTCCTGACTTTC.

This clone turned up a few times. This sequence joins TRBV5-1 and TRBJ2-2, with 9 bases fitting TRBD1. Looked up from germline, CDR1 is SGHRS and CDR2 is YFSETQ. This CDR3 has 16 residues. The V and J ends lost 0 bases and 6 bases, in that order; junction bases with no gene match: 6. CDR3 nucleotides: TGCGCCAGCAGCTTGGACACAGGGGGCTTCGCCGGGGAGCTGTTTTTT. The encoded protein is CASSLDTGGFAGELFF.